This T cell receptor (beta chain) comes out of a study of cytomegalovirus exposure and HLA in healthy donors. Study-level points and caveats: Some segments of the V type, notably TRBV6-2 and TRBV6-3, were excluded as indistinguishable. What was likely a sequencing artifact was a cluster of highly shared sequence variants. An analysis done earlier found most TCR beta V segments productive about 87% or about 30% of the time.

The ends were cut back, 1 base at V and 5 bases at J, with 11 bases in the middle. The CDR3 is 15 amino acids. In germline, CDR1 is LGHNA, CDR2 YNFKEQ. Researchers ran the PCR with 60 Vbeta and 13 Jbeta primers. Original processing methods: The count from a later analysis was 79 million or so unique TCR beta chains, some 10 million of them shared. Sequenced by immunoSEQ multiplex PCR; TCRdb stores in-frame clones only, minus some. The V and J calls and clone size are taken from that table; D and trimming were inferred from the DNA. Here the sample table reports some 70,000 clones. As to this clone: Its specificity is not known.

The clonotype originates from a man in his forties in good health and CMV-seronegative. This chain uses TRBV4-2 with TRBJ2-2; maybe TRBD1 (5 bases). Material for sequencing was PBMCs. In DNA form, the CDR3 reads TGTGCCAGCAGCCAAGTAGGGGATCGAACCGGGGAGCTGTTTTTT. Translating it yields CASSQVGDRTGELFF.